This TCR beta chain was observed in a study of T cell responses to AZD1222 COVID-19 vaccine. The germline gives CDR1 SGHDT, CDR2 YYEEEE. The CDR3 totals 15 residues. V trimming: 4 bases; J trimming: 3 bases; junction bases outside the gene matches: 3. The study, taken as a whole, reports: Spike-specific TCR breadth rose after two AZD1222 doses, and depth rose as well. Possibly, clonal diversity was underestimated; donors were largely white British and included more females. Just a handful of AZD1222 recipients were seropositive at baseline.

Produced via immunoSEQ multiplex PCR; TCRdb's table is partial and in-frame only. Of 60,000 to 90,000 clones detected, about 80% appear once; the ten largest clones hold 25% to 30%. Comments on this clone: No antigen is known for it.

Material: peripheral blood, obtained 28 days after the second dose of the MenACWY control vaccine. V and J are TRBV5-6 and TRBJ1-6, with 8 bases aligning to TRBD1. This TCR was sampled from an adult who received the MenACWY meningococcal vaccine as a control. The CDR3 loop reads CASSLGQVYNSPLHF. The CDR3, as DNA: TGTGCCAGCAGCCTGGGACAGGTCTATAATTCACCCCTCCACTTT.